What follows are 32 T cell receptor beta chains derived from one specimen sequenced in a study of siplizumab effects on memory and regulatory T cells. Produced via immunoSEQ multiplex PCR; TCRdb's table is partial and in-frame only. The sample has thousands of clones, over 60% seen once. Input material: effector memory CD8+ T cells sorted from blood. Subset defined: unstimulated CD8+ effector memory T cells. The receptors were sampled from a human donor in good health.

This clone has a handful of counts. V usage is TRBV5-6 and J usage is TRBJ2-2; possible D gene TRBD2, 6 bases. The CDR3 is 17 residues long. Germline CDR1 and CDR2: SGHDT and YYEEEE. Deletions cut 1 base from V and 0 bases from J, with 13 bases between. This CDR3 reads CASSLMLAYSNTGELFF. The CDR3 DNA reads TGTGCCAGCAGCTTGATGCTAGCGTACTCGAACACCGGGGAGCTGTTTTTT.

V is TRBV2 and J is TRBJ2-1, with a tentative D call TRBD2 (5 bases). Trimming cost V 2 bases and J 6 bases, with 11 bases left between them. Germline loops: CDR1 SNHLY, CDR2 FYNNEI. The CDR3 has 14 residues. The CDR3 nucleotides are TGTGCCAGCAGTGAAAGCACTAGATCCAATGAGCAGTTCTTC. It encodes CASSESTRSNEQFF.

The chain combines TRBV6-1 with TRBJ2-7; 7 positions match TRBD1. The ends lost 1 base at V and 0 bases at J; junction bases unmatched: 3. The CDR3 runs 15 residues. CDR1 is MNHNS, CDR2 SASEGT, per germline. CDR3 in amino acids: CASSEVGTVSYEQYF. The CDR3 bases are TGTGCCAGCAGTGAAGTCGGGACAGTCTCCTACGAGCAGTACTTC.

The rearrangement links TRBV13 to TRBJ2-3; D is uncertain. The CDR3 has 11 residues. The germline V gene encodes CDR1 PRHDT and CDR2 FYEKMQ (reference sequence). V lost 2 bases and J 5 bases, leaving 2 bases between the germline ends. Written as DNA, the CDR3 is TGTGCCAGCAGCTTAAGAGATACGCAGTATTTT. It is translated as CASSLRDTQYF.

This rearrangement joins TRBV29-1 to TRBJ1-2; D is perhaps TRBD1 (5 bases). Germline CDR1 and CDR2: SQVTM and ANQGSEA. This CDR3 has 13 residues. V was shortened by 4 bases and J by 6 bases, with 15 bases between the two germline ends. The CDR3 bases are TGCAGCGTTGTAGGGGAGACAGTCAATGGCTACACCTTC. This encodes CSVVGETVNGYTF. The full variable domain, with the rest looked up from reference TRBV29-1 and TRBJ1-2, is SAVISQKPSRDICQRGTSLTIQCQVDSQVTMMFWYRQQPGQSLTLIATANQGSEATYESGFVIDKFPISRPNLTFSTLTVSNMSPEDSSIYLCSVVGETVNGYTFGSGTRLTVV.

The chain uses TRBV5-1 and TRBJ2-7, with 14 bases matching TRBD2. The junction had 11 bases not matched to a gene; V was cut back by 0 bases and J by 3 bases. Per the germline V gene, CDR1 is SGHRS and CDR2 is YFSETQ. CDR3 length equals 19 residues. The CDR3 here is CASSLDLLTSGRAGYEQYF. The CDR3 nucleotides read TGCGCCAGCAGCTTGGATCTTTTGACTAGCGGGAGGGCCGGCTACGAGCAGTACTTC.

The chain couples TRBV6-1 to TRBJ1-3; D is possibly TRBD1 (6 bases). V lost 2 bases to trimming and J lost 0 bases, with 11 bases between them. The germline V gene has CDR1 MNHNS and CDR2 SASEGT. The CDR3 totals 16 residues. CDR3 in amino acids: CASSEQTGNSGNTIYF. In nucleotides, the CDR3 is TGTGCCAGCAGTGAACAGACAGGAAACTCTGGAAACACCATATATTTT.

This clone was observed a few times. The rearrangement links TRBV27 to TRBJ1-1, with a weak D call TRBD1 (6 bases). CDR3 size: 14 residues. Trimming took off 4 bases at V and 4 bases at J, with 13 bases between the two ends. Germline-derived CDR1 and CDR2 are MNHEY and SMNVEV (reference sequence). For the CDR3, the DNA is TGTGCCAGCAGTTGGGGGGGGGCTGGCACTGAAGCTTTCTTT. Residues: CASSWGGAGTEAFF.

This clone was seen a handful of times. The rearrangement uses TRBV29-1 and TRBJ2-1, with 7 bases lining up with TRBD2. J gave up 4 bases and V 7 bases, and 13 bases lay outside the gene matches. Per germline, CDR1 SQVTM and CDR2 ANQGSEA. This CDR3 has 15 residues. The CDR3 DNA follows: TGCAGCGGAAGAACGGGGGGTGGGGGGTACAATGAGCAGTTCTTC. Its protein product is CSGRTGGGGYNEQFF.

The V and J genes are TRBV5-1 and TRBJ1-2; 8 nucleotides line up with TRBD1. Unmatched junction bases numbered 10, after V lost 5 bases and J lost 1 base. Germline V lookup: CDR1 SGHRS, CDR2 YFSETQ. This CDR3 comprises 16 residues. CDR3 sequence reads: CASRFSGQDDNYGYTF. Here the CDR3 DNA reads TGCGCCAGCAGGTTCTCGGGACAGGATGATAACTATGGCTACACCTTC.

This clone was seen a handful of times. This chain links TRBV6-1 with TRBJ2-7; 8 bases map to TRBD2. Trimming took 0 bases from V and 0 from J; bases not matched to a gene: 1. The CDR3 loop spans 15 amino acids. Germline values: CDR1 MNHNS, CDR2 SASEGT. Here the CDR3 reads CASSEALADSYEQYF. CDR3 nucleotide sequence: TGTGCCAGCAGTGAAGCACTAGCGGACTCCTACGAGCAGTACTTC.

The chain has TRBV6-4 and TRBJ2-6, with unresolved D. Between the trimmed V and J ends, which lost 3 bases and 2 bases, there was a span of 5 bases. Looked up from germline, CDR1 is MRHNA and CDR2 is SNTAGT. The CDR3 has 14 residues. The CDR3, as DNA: TGTGCCAGCAGTGAAAAAACTGGGGCCAACGTCCTGACTTTC. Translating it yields CASSEKTGANVLTF.

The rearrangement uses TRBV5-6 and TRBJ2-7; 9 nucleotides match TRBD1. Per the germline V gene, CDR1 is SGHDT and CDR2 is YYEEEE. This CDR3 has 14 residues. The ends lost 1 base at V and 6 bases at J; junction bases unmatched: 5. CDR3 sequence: CASSLIQGAAEQYF. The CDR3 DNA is TGTGCCAGCAGCTTGATACAGGGGGCTGCCGAGCAGTACTTC.

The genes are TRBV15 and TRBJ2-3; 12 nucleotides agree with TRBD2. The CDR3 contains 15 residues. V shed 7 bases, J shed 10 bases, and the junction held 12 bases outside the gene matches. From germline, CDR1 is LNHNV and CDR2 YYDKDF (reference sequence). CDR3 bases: TGTGCCACCACCTCCTTCCGACTAGCGGGAGCAGCGCAGTATTTT. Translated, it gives CATTSFRLAGAAQYF.

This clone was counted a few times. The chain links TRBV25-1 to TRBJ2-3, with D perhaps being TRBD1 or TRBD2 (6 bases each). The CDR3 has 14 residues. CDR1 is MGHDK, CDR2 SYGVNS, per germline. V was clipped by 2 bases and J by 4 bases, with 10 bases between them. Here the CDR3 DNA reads TGTGCCAGCAGTGAACCAGGGGAGGCAGATACGCAGTATTTT. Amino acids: CASSEPGEADTQYF.

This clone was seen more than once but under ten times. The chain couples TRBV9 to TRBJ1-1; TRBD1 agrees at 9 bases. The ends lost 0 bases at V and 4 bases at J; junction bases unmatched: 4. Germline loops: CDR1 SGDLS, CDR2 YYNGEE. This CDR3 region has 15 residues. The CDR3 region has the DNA TGTGCCAGCAGCGTAGGAGGGACAGGGCTCACTGAAGCTTTCTTT. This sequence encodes CASSVGGTGLTEAFF.

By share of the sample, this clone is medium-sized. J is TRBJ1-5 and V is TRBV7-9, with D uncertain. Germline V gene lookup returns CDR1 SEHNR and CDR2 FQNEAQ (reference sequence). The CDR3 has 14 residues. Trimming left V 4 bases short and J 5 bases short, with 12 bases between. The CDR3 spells CASSSDGVDQPQHF. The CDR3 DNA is TGTGCCAGCAGCTCAGACGGGGTTGATCAGCCCCAGCATTTT.

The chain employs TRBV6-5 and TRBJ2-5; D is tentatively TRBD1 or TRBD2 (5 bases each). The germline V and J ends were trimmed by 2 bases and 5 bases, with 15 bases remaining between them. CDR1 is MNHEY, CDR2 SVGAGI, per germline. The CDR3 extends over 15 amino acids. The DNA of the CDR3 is TGTGCCAGCAGTTACGGGCAGGGTAGCGCGGAGACCCAGTACTTC. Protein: CASSYGQGSAETQYF.

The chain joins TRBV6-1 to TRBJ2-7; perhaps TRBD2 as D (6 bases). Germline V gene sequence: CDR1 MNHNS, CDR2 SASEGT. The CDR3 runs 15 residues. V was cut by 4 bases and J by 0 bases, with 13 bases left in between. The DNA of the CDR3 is TGTGCCAGCAGTGTAGACGGGGGAAGCTCCTACGAGCAGTACTTC. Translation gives CASSVDGGSSYEQYF.

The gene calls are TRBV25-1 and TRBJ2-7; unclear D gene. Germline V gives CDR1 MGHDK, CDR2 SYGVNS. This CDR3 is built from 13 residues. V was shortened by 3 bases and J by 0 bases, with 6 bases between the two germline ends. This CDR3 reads CASSEPNSYEQYF. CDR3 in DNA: TGTGCCAGCAGTGAGCCGAACTCCTACGAGCAGTACTTC.

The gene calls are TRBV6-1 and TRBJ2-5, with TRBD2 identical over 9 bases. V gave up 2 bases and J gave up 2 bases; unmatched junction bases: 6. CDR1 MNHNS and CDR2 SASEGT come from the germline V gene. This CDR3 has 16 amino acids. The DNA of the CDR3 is TGTGCCAGCAGTGAAATGGCGGGAGGGTCACAAGAGACCCAGTACTTC. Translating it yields CASSEMAGGSQETQYF.

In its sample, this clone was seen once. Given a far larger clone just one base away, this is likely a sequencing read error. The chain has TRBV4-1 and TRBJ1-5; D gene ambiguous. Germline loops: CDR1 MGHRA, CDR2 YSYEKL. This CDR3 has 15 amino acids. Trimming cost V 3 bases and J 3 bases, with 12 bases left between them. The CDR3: CASSQYTNINQPQHF. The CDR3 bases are TGCGCCAGCAGCCAGTACACAAACATCAATCAGCCCCAGCATTTT.

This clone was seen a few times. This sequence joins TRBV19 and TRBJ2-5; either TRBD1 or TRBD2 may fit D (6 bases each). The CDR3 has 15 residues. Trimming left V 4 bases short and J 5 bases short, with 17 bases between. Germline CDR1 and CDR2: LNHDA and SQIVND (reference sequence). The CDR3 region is CASSTGDLFDETQYF. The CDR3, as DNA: TGTGCCAGTAGTACAGGGGACTTGTTCGATGAGACCCAGTACTTC. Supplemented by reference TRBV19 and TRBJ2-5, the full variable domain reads DGGITQSPKYLFRKEGQNVTLSCEQNLNHDAMYWYRQDPGQGLRLIYYSQIVNDFQKGDIAEGYSVSREKKESFPLTVTSAQKNPTAFYLCASSTGDLFDETQYFGPGTRLLVL.

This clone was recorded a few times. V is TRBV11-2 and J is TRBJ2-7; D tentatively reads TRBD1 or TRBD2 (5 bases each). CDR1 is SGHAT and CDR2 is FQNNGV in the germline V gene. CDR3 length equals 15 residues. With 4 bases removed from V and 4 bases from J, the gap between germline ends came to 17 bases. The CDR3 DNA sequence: TGTGCCAGCAGCTCTCCGGGACCCTTTGTTTACGAGCAGTACTTC. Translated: CASSSPGPFVYEQYF.

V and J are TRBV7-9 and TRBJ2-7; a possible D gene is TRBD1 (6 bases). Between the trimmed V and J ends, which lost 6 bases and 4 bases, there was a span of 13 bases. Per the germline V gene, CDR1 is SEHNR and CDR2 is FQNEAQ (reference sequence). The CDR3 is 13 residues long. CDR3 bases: TGTGCCAGCAGGGACAGCCTCTTTTACGAGCAGTACTTC. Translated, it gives CASRDSLFYEQYF. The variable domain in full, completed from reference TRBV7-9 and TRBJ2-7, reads DTGVSQNPRHKITKRGQNVTFRCDPISEHNRLYWYRQTLGQGPEFLTYFQNEAQLEKSRLLSDRFSAERPKGSFSTLEIQRTEQGDSAMYLCASRDSLFYEQYFGPGTRLTVT.

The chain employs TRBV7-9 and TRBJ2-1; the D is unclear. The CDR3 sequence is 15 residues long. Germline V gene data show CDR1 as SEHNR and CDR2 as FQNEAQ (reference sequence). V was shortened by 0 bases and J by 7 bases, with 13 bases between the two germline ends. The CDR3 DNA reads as TGTGCCAGCAGCTTAGCGGGGATCTATGGGAATGAGCAGTTCTTC. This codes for CASSLAGIYGNEQFF. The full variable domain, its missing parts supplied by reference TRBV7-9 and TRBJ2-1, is DTGVSQNPRHKITKRGQNVTFRCDPISEHNRLYWYRQTLGQGPEFLTYFQNEAQLEKSRLLSDRFSAERPKGSFSTLEIQRTEQGDSAMYLCASSLAGIYGNEQFFGPGTRLTVL.

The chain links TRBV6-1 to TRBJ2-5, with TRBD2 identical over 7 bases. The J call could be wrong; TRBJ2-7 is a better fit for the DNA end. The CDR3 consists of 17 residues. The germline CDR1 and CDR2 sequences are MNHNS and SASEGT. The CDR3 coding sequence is TGTGCCAGCAGTGATGCGGTCCTAGCGGCCAACTCCTACGAGCAGTACTTC. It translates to CASSDAVLAANSYEQYF.

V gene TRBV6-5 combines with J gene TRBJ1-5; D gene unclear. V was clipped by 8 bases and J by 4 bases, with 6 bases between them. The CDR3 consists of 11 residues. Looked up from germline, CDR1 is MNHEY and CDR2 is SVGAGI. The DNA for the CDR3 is TGTGCCAGCGCAACGAATCAGCCCCAGCATTTT. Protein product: CASATNQPQHF.

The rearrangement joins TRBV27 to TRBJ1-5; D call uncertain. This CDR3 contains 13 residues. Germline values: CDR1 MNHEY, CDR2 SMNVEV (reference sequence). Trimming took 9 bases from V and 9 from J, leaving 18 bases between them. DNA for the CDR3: TGTGCCAGTCAAGCAGGCCTTGGGTGGCCCCAGCATTTT. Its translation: CASQAGLGWPQHF.

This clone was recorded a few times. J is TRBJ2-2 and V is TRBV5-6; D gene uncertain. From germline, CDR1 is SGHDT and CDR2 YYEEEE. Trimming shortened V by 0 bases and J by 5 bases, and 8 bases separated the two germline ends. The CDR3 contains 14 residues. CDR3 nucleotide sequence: TGTGCCAGCAGCTTGGGGCTTGCTACCGGGGAGCTGTTTTTT. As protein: CASSLGLATGELFF. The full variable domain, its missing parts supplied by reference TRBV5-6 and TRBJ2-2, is DAGVTQSPTHLIKTRGQQVTLRCSPKSGHDTVSWYQQALGQGPQFIFQYYEEEERQRGNFPDRFSGHQFPNYSSELNVNALLLGDSALYLCASSLGLATGELFFGEGSRLTVL.

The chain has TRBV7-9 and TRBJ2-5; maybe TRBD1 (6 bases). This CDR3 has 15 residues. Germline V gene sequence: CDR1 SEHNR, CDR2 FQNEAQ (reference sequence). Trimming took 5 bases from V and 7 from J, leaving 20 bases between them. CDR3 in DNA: TGTGCCAGCAGCGGGGGCGGAGACGCCCTGGGGACCCAGTACTTC. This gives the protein CASSGGGDALGTQYF.

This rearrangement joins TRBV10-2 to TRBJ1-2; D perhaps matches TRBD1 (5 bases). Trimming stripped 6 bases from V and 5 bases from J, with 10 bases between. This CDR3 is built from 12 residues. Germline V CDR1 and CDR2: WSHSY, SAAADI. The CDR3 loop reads CASRGGEYGYTF. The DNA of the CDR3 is TGCGCCAGCAGGGGGGGAGAGTATGGCTACACCTTC.